This T cell receptor beta chain comes out of a study of control samples from healthy donors and cancer patients. TCRdb keeps only in-frame clones here, not all; method: immunoSEQ multiplex PCR. The sample holds 120,000 to 150,000 clones, 80% to 95% seen once. The CDR3 has 14 residues. Germline CDR1 SGHTA, CDR2 FQGNSA. The V end was cut by 1 base, the J end by 4 bases, with 11 bases between. This chain uses TRBV7-2 with TRBJ2-7; D gene uncertain. Specimen: blood. This clonotype originated in a man aged 25 to 40 in good health. CDR3 sequence reads: CASSLVPATYEQYF. The DNA for the CDR3 is TGTGCCAGCAGCTTAGTACCAGCAACTTACGAGCAGTACTTC.